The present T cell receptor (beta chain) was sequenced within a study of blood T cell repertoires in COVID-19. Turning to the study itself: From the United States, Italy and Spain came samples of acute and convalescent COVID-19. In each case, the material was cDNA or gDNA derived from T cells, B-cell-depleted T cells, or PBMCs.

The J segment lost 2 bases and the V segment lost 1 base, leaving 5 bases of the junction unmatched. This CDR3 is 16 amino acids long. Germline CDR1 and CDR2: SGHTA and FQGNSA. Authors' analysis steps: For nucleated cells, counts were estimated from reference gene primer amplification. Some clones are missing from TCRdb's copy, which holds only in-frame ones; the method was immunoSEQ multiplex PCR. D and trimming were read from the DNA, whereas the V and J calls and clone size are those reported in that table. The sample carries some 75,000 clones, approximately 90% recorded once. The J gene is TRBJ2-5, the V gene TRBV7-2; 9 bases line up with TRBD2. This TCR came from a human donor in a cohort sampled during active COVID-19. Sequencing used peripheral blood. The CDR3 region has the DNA TGTGCCAGCAGCTTAGGAGCGGGGGGATCACAAGAGACCCAGTACTTC. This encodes CASSLGAGGSQETQYF.